This passage covers 16 T cell receptor beta chains from one sample sequenced in a study of T cells in Graves' hyperthyroidism and ophthalmopathy. RNA transcripts gave rise to amplified TCR beta CDR3 regions. A set of HTBI primers served as the primers for a first-round RT-PCR of the TCR CDR3. TCRdb redid the calling of the multiplex PCR reads with MiXCR, one entry per CDR3 protein. The table lists roughly 500,000 distinct CDR3 sequences, about 15% of them singletons. Sequencing used blood. These receptor sequences come from a woman between 25 and 40 years old with Graves' hyperthyroidism that later progressed to Graves' ophthalmopathy.

This clonotype was counted many times. The chain carries TRBV12-3 or TRBV12-4 and TRBJ1-2, with TRBD1 matching over 9 bases. The CDR3 spans 13 residues. V dropped 5 bases and J dropped 6; count of bases not matched to a gene: 4. CDR3: CASSPQGAHGYTF. As DNA, the CDR3 is TGTGCCAGCAGTCCACAGGGGGCACATGGCTACACCTTC.

This clonotype occurred a few times. The CDR3 reads CASSLRGTDYEQYF. DNA of the CDR3: TGTGCCAGCAGTCTCCGGGGCACTGACTACGAGCAGTACTTC. The chain recombines TRBV2 with TRBJ2-7; tentatively, D is TRBD1 or TRBD2 (5 bases each). V shed 5 bases and J shed 3 bases, with 14 bases lying between them. The V gene's germline CDR1 is SNHLY and CDR2 FYNNEI. This CDR3 region has 14 residues.

Many counts were recorded for this clonotype. This chain uses TRBV7-9 with TRBJ2-1; 14 nucleotides line up with TRBD2. V dropped 5 bases and J dropped 0; count of bases not matched to a gene: 3. The CDR3 is 17 amino acids. Germline loops: CDR1 SEHNR, CDR2 FQNEAQ (reference sequence). Written as DNA, the CDR3 is TGTGCCAGCAGCCCAGGACTAGCGGGAGGCTCCTACAATGAGCAGTTCTTC. Translating gives CASSPGLAGGSYNEQFF.

The J gene is TRBJ2-2, the V gene TRBV4-2, with 9 nucleotides matching TRBD2. In germline, CDR1 is LGHNA, CDR2 YNFKEQ. The CDR3 has 16 amino acids. V was pared by 4 bases and J by 2 bases, with 5 bases of the junction left unmatched. For the CDR3, the DNA is TGTGCCAGCAGCCCCTCGGGACTAGCCAACACCGGGGAGCTGTTTTTT. It specifies CASSPSGLANTGELFF.

In this sample, this clonotype turned up many times. The chain is built from TRBV7-8 and TRBJ1-5, with D unresolved. The CDR3 covers 13 residues. V was clipped by 0 bases and J by 5 bases, with 5 bases between them. The germline V gene has CDR1 SGHVS and CDR2 FQNEAQ. The CDR3 here is CASSLAGHQPQHF. CDR3 sequence (DNA): TGTGCCAGCAGCTTAGCGGGTCATCAGCCCCAGCATTTT. The entire variable domain, with the rest obtained from reference TRBV7-8 and TRBJ1-5, is as follows: GAGVSQSPRYKVAKRGQDVALRCDPISGHVSLFWYQQALGQGPEFLTYFQNEAQLDKSGLPSDRFFAERPEGSVSTLKIQRTQQEDSAVYLCASSLAGHQPQHFGDGTRLSIL.

This clonotype showed up many times. The chain combines TRBV30 with TRBJ1-3; no definite D call. CDR3 length equals 10 residues. The germline V gene encodes CDR1 GTSNPN and CDR2 SVGIG (reference sequence). V lost 7 bases and J 8 bases, leaving 9 bases between the germline ends. This CDR3 reads CAFLLDTIYF. As DNA, the CDR3 is TGTGCCTTTTTACTTGACACCATATATTTT.

The V call is TRBV6-2 or TRBV6-3, the J call TRBJ2-3; D may correspond to TRBD1 or TRBD2 (6 bases each). The V and J ends lost 4 bases and 6 bases respectively, with 23 bases between them. CDR1 is MNHEY and CDR2 is SVGEGT in the germline V gene. The length of the CDR3 is 17 residues. In nucleotides, the CDR3 is TGTGCCAGCAGTTCCTACCAGGTTGCGGCCGGGGGCGATACGCAGTATTTT. This translates into CASSSYQVAAGGDTQYF.

Note on this clonotype: It may be a read error: a sequence one base away is much more abundant. The chain couples TRBV7-8 to TRBJ2-4, with a weak D call TRBD1 (5 bases). V lost 3 bases to trimming and J lost 7 bases, with 16 bases between them. The CDR3 is 15 residues long. In germline, CDR1 is SGHVS, CDR2 FQNEAQ. CDR3 bases: TGTGCCAGCAGCTTGGGGCCGGGCGCAACGAACATTCAGTACTTC. Protein sequence: CASSLGPGATNIQYF.

This clonotype was seen many times. This chain connects TRBV24-1 to TRBJ2-3; the D gene is possibly TRBD1 (5 bases). The CDR3 runs to 15 residues. Germline V gives CDR1 KGHDR, CDR2 SFDVKD. V was trimmed by 1 base and J by 8 bases, leaving 15 bases between them. This CDR3 is CATSDFSQGGVTQYF. The CDR3 DNA is TGTGCCACCAGTGATTTTAGTCAGGGCGGTGTTACGCAGTATTTT.

This clonotype was counted ten times or more. V is TRBV7-8 and J is TRBJ1-2; D unresolved. The CDR3 totals 14 residues. From germline, CDR1 is SGHVS and CDR2 FQNEAQ. The V and J ends lost 1 base and 4 bases respectively, with 10 bases between them. In DNA, the CDR3 is TGTGCCAGCAGCTTAGATGTCGCTCCCTATGGCTACACCTTC. Amino acids: CASSLDVAPYGYTF.

There are many counts of this clonotype. The chain employs TRBV18 and TRBJ2-5; D ambiguous. V was trimmed by 1 base and J by 4 bases, leaving 7 bases between them. Germline CDR1 KGHSH, CDR2 LQKENI. The CDR3 runs 13 residues. CDR3 in amino acids: CASSPRSAETQYF. The CDR3 region has the DNA TGTGCCAGCTCACCACGGTCTGCAGAGACCCAGTACTTC. The full variable domain, with the rest looked up from reference TRBV18 and TRBJ2-5, is NAGVMQNPRHLVRRRGQEARLRCSPMKGHSHVYWYRQLPEEGLKFMVYLQKENIIDESGMPKERFSAEFPKEGPSILRIQQVVRGDSAAYFCASSPRSAETQYFGPGTRLLVL.

This clonotype appeared many times. The CDR3 nucleotides are TGTGCCATCAGTGAACGGGATAGCACAGATACGCAGTATTTT. It is translated as CAISERDSTDTQYF. The J gene is TRBJ2-3, the V gene TRBV10-3; tentative D call: TRBD2 (5 bases). The CDR3 consists of 14 residues. Germline-derived CDR1 and CDR2 are ENHRY and SYGVKD. The ends were cut back, 3 bases at V and 0 bases at J, with 7 bases in the middle.

This chain joins TRBV11-3 and TRBJ2-1, with a possible D match to TRBD1 (6 bases). The CDR3 has 13 amino acids. The V gene lost 1 base and the J gene lost 10 bases, with 11 bases spanning the gap. Germline CDR1 SGHNT, CDR2 YENEEA. CDR3 in DNA: TGTGCCAGCAGCTTAGCCGGACAGAGAGAGCAGTTCTTC. It specifies CASSLAGQREQFF.

In its sample, this clonotype was seen many times. The chain links TRBV29-1 to TRBJ2-7, with D possibly matching TRBD2 (5 bases). The CDR3 has 11 amino acids. Trimming cost V 6 bases and J 6 bases, with 12 bases left between them. Germline CDR1 is SQVTM and CDR2 is ANQGSEA. The CDR3 region has the DNA TGCAGCGTCGTCCAAACTAGCGAGCAGTACTTC. Encoded protein: CSVVQTSEQYF.

This clonotype has more than one count but fewer than ten. The chain recombines TRBV7-2 with TRBJ1-3; no reliable D call. This CDR3 contains 15 residues. Trimming stripped 0 bases from V and 2 bases from J, with 8 bases between. Germline V gives CDR1 SGHTA, CDR2 FQGNSA. CDR3 protein: CASSLARTPGNTIYF. CDR3 in DNA: TGTGCCAGCAGCTTAGCGCGCACCCCTGGAAACACCATATATTTT.

This clonotype was recorded at least ten times. This CDR3 is CASSLDRAGELFF. The CDR3 bases are TGTGCCAGCAGCTTAGATCGAGCCGGGGAGCTGTTTTTT. The chain carries TRBV11-2 and TRBJ2-2; D not resolved. CDR1 and CDR2 from the germline V gene are SGHAT and FQNNGV. There are 13 residues in the CDR3. V lost 0 bases, J lost 6 bases, and 5 bases lay in between. The complete variable domain, with remaining parts taken from reference TRBV11-2 and TRBJ2-2, reads EAGVAQSPRYKIIEKRQSVAFWCNPISGHATLYWYQQILGQGPKLLIQFQNNGVVDDSQLPKDRFSAERLKGVDSTLKIQPAKLEDSAVYLCASSLDRAGELFFGEGSRLTVL.